What follows is one TCR beta chain and its context. No antigen is known for it. An end of the junction differs from the germline gene, which may be a read error. Germline V gene lookup returns CDR1 LGHNT and CDR2 FRNRAP. This CDR3 contains 13 residues. These data come from a study of blood T cells in healthy people across ages. General study results and limits: A strong correlation between TCR beta diversity and naive T cell percentage was seen. Measured against age, TCR beta diversity per million T cells decreased in a roughly linear manner. Unsorted PBMC input precluded a conclusive naive versus antigen-experienced comparison.

Next came a second PCR, run for about 6 to 12 cycles, which used a sample-barcoded 5' primer along with a J-beta primer mix. Through a template-switch adaptor with 12 random nucleotides, each cDNA molecule received a tag. TCRdb reprocessed the 5' RACE reads with MiXCR, giving one entry per CDR3 protein. The sample comprises about 1.4 million distinct CDR3 sequences, almost 60% of which are singletons, and over 5.5% rests with the top ten. This chain links TRBV12-5 with TRBJ1-2; D is unclear. This clonotype was sampled from a young man in good health. The sequencing input was blood. The CDR3 region is CAGGLAAGYGYTF. CDR3 sequence (DNA): TGTGCTGGTGGTTTGGCGGCCGGCTATGGCTACACCTTC.